This entry lists 24 T cell receptor beta chains sequenced from one sample in a study of T cell repertoires in cytomegalovirus infection. Via MiXCR, TCRdb re-called the reads, giving one row per CDR3 protein. The data contain about 770,000 distinct CDR3 sequences, roughly 29% of them seen just once; the ten biggest clones take up around 13%. The antigens of these receptors remain unknown. Sequencing was performed on cultured CD8+ T cells from PBMCs, taken from culture after CMV antigen stimulation. Source of these receptors: a human donor in good health (CMV status not recorded). Some clones in this sample may be carry-over from other donors' samples.

The CDR3 reads CASSLDGGSYYEQYF. The CDR3 DNA is TGTGCCAGCTCCCTGGACGGAGGATCCTACTACGAGCAGTACTTC. This chain links TRBV18 with TRBJ2-7; D is perhaps TRBD2 (5 bases). Germline assignment: CDR1 KGHSH and CDR2 LQKENI. This CDR3 region has 15 residues. V was pared by 6 bases and J by 3 bases, with 18 bases between.

This clonotype was counted between two and nine times. The V and J genes are TRBV7-9 and TRBJ2-5; possibly TRBD2 for D (5 bases). The CDR3 consists of 17 residues. Deletions cut 4 bases from V and 7 bases from J, with 25 bases between. Germline V gene lookup returns CDR1 SEHNR and CDR2 FQNEAQ (reference sequence). CDR3 protein: CASSSPAGGGGSGTQYF. The CDR3 coding sequence is TGTGCCAGCAGCTCACCGGCGGGTGGCGGAGGTTCAGGGACCCAGTACTTC.

The chain carries TRBV29-1 and TRBJ2-1, with no clear D. Trimming cost V 3 bases and J 7 bases, with 10 bases left between them. Germline V gives CDR1 SQVTM, CDR2 ANQGSEA. The CDR3 contains 12 residues. The CDR3 DNA reads as TGCAGCGTTGATAGTGGAGCTAATGAGCAGTTCTTC. It codes for CSVDSGANEQFF.

This clonotype has at least ten counts. The V and J genes are TRBV7-9 and TRBJ2-1, with 9 bases fitting TRBD2. CDR1 and CDR2 (germline): SEHNR, FQNEAQ (reference sequence). The V and J ends lost 5 bases and 0 bases, in that order; junction bases with no gene match: 5. This CDR3 has 16 amino acids. The DNA of the CDR3 is TGTGCCAGCAGCCCGGCGGGGGGGCGCTCCTACAATGAGCAGTTCTTC. It is translated as CASSPAGGRSYNEQFF.

This clonotype appeared a few times. This sequence joins TRBV6-1 and TRBJ2-3, with D tentatively TRBD2 (5 bases). Trimming took off 2 bases at V and 2 bases at J, with 14 bases between the two ends. Germline CDR1 is MNHNS and CDR2 is SASEGT. The CDR3 contains 16 residues. The CDR3: CASSEPRGLYTDTQYF. The CDR3 nucleotides are TGTGCCAGCAGTGAACCCCGGGGTCTTTACACAGATACGCAGTATTTT.

At least ten counts were recorded for this clonotype. The chain couples TRBV6-5 to TRBJ2-1, with 12 bases identical to TRBD1. J lost 4 bases, V lost 2 bases, and 3 bases had no gene match. The CDR3 loop spans 16 amino acids. In germline, CDR1 is MNHEY, CDR2 SVGAGI. This chain's CDR3 is CASSYGDRGRYNEQFF. The DNA for the CDR3 is TGTGCCAGCAGTTACGGGGACAGGGGGCGGTACAATGAGCAGTTCTTC.

V gene TRBV27 combines with J gene TRBJ1-4, with D possibly TRBD1 on 6 matching bases. Looked up from germline, CDR1 is MNHEY and CDR2 is SMNVEV (reference sequence). V was trimmed by 6 bases and J by 8 bases, leaving 16 bases between them. This CDR3 has 14 amino acids. The CDR3 coding sequence is TGTGCCAGCAGCCTACAGGGTCGTGAGGAAAAACTGTTTTTT. Amino acid sequence: CASSLQGREEKLFF.

This clonotype has more than one count but fewer than ten. The chain combines TRBV27 with TRBJ2-3; D is unresolved. There are 14 residues in the CDR3. In germline, CDR1 is MNHEY, CDR2 SMNVEV (reference sequence). Trimming left V 4 bases short and J 6 bases short, with 14 bases between. This CDR3 reads CASSSPGAKDTQYF. The CDR3 DNA reads TGTGCCAGCAGTTCCCCGGGCGCCAAGGATACGCAGTATTTT.

This clonotype has a handful of counts. The rearrangement uses TRBV13 and TRBJ1-2; D unresolved. This CDR3 is built from 13 residues. The V end was cut by 3 bases, the J end by 2 bases, with 7 bases between. Germline CDR1 and CDR2: PRHDT and FYEKMQ (reference sequence). CDR3 protein: CASSFQRNYGYTF. The DNA for the CDR3 is TGTGCCAGCAGCTTCCAGAGGAACTATGGCTACACCTTC.

J is TRBJ1-1 and V is TRBV5-1, with unresolved D. CDR1 is SGHRS and CDR2 is YFSETQ in the germline V gene. V lost 6 bases and J lost 7, with 22 bases in between. The length of the CDR3 is 15 residues. CDR3 in amino acids: CASIRAPGGQGEAFF. CDR3 DNA sequence: TGCGCCAGCATCCGAGCTCCGGGAGGGCAAGGTGAAGCTTTCTTT.

This chain links TRBV19 with TRBJ1-1, with TRBD1 matching 7 bases. CDR1 is LNHDA, CDR2 SQIVND, per germline (reference sequence). Trimming cost V 3 bases and J 4 bases; bases outside gene matches: 5. This CDR3 spans 14 amino acids. The CDR3 here is CASSIEGAGTEAFF. The CDR3 DNA is TGTGCCAGTAGTATCGAGGGGGCTGGCACTGAAGCTTTCTTT.

The J gene is TRBJ1-1, the V gene TRBV5-5; D call uncertain. CDR1 is SGHKS, CDR2 YYEKEE, per germline (reference sequence). The V end was cut by 4 bases, the J end by 4 bases, with 17 bases between. The CDR3 is 15 residues long. The CDR3 DNA sequence: TGTGCCAGCAGCCCAAACACAGATCCACCCACTGAAGCTTTCTTT. It codes for CASSPNTDPPTEAFF.

The chain is built from TRBV15 and TRBJ2-1; D is unclear. The V gene's germline CDR1 is LNHNV and CDR2 YYDKDF (reference sequence). Trimming took 0 bases from V and 4 from J, leaving 19 bases between them. CDR3 length: 18 residues. Here the CDR3 DNA reads TGTGCCACCAGCAGAGAGCCCCCCCTTTTAACCTTATACAATGAGCAGTTCTTC. It encodes CATSREPPLLTLYNEQFF.

This clonotype has more than one count but fewer than ten. The V and J genes are TRBV9 and TRBJ1-1; 9 bases fit TRBD1. J lost 5 bases, V lost 0 bases, and 8 bases had no gene match. The CDR3 length is 16 residues. Germline loops: CDR1 SGDLS, CDR2 YYNGEE. As DNA, the CDR3 is TGTGCCAGCAGCGTAGCAAAGGGACAGGGAGGAACTGAAGCTTTCTTT. As protein: CASSVAKGQGGTEAFF.

The genes are TRBV12-5 and TRBJ2-3, with D maybe TRBD1 (6 bases). Trimming stripped 7 bases from V and 0 bases from J, with 17 bases between. CDR3 size: 16 residues. In germline, CDR1 is LGHNT, CDR2 FRNRAP. The CDR3 DNA is TGTGCTAGTGCACTCTGGGGGCTCTCTAGCACAGATACGCAGTATTTT. It codes for CASALWGLSSTDTQYF.

The chain carries TRBV7-8 and TRBJ2-3; TRBD2 matches at 15 bases. The CDR3 runs 18 residues. J lost 3 bases, V lost 3 bases, and 7 bases had no gene match. Germline CDR1 and CDR2: SGHVS and FQNEAQ. CDR3 coding DNA: TGTGCCAGCAGCTTCTTTACCGGGACTAGCGGGGGGACAGATACGCAGTATTTT. Translation gives CASSFFTGTSGGTDTQYF.

This clonotype was detected only a few times. The chain couples TRBV29-1 to TRBJ1-4; D perhaps matches TRBD1 (5 bases). Trimming took off 6 bases at V and 5 bases at J, with 13 bases between the two ends. The CDR3 is made up of 13 amino acids. Germline CDR1 SQVTM, CDR2 ANQGSEA. The CDR3 loop is CSVRGPQNEKLFF. Here the CDR3 DNA reads TGCAGCGTCCGGGGCCCTCAAAATGAAAAACTGTTTTTT.

In its sample, this clonotype was seen many times. This chain joins TRBV7-2 and TRBJ1-2; no definite D call. Germline CDR1 and CDR2: SGHTA and FQGNSA. Trimming stripped 6 bases from V and 6 bases from J, with 20 bases between. This CDR3 spans 15 amino acids. CDR3 in amino acids: CASRPILAGADGYTF. CDR3 nucleotide sequence: TGTGCCAGCAGACCTATCCTTGCAGGCGCTGATGGCTACACCTTC.

The table lists this clonotype with a few counts. The chain employs TRBV6-2 or TRBV6-3 and TRBJ2-1; TRBD2 aligns across 9 bases. Germline V lookup: CDR1 MNHEY, CDR2 SVGEGT. The CDR3 sequence is 16 residues long. J gave up 0 bases and V 5 bases, and 5 bases lay outside the gene matches. The CDR3 nucleotides are TGTGCCAGCAGTGGACTAGCGCCGAGCTCCTACAATGAGCAGTTCTTC. Protein: CASSGLAPSSYNEQFF.

This clonotype was seen more than once but under ten times. This chain joins TRBV11-1 and TRBJ1-1, with D unresolved. CDR3 length: 16 residues. In germline, CDR1 is SGHAT, CDR2 FQDESV (reference sequence). The germline V and J ends were trimmed by 1 base and 3 bases, with 15 bases remaining between them. The CDR3 region has the DNA TGTGCCAGCAGCTTAGGACTCCGGGCCAAGGACACTGAAGCTTTCTTT. Its protein product is CASSLGLRAKDTEAFF.

V gene TRBV7-6 combines with J gene TRBJ2-3; 11 positions match TRBD2. This CDR3 spans 15 amino acids. The V segment lost 5 bases and the J segment 2 bases; nucleotides outside the gene matches: 3. Germline-derived CDR1 and CDR2 are SGHVS and FNYEAQ. CDR3 DNA sequence: TGTGCCAGCAGCACTAGCGGGGGTTACACAGATACGCAGTATTTT. Translation: CASSTSGGYTDTQYF. The full variable domain, with the rest looked up from reference TRBV7-6 and TRBJ2-3, is GAGVSQSPRYKVTKRGQDVALRCDPISGHVSLYWYRQALGQGPEFLTYFNYEAQQDKSGLPNDRFSAERPEGSISTLTIQRTEQRDSAMYRCASSTSGGYTDTQYFGPGTRLTVL.

A few counts support this clonotype. The chain recombines TRBV6-1 with TRBJ2-1, with 8 nucleotides matching TRBD2. Germline V lookup: CDR1 MNHNS, CDR2 SASEGT. CDR3 length equals 18 residues. Trimming took 4 bases from V and 6 from J; bases not matched to a gene: 17. This CDR3 reads CASSVGNTGTRYFNEQFF. The DNA for the CDR3 is TGTGCCAGCAGTGTAGGGAATACGGGGACTAGATACTTCAATGAGCAGTTCTTC.

This clonotype has a count of ten or more. This chain connects TRBV7-6 to TRBJ2-3, with 8 bases lining up with TRBD2. V shed 4 bases, J shed 4 bases, and the junction held 7 bases outside the gene matches. Germline CDR1 SGHVS, CDR2 FNYEAQ. The CDR3 is 15 amino acids. The CDR3 nucleotides are TGTGCCAGCAGCTCGGAGCGGGGGAGCTCAGATACGCAGTATTTT. It codes for CASSSERGSSDTQYF.

This clonotype was picked up a small number of times. V gene TRBV7-9 combines with J gene TRBJ2-7; a weak D match, TRBD1 (6 bases). V lost 5 bases to trimming and J lost 4 bases, with 15 bases between them. From germline, CDR1 is SEHNR and CDR2 FQNEAQ (reference sequence). The CDR3 extends over 14 amino acids. CDR3 DNA sequence: TGTGCCAGCAGCGCAAGCCAGGGGAGATACGAGCAGTACTTC. As protein: CASSASQGRYEQYF.